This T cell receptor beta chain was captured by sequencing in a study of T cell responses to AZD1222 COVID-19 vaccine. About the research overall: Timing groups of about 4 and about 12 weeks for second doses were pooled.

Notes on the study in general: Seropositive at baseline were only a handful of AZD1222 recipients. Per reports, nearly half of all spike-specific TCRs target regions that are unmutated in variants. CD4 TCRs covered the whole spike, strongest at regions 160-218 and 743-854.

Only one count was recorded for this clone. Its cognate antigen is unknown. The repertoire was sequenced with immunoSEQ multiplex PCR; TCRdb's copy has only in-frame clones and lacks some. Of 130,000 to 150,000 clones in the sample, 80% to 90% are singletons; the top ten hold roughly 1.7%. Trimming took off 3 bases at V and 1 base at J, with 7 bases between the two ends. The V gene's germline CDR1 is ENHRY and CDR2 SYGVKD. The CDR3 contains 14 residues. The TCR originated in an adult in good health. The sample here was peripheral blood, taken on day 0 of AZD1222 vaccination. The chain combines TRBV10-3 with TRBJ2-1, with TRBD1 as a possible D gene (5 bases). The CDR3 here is CAISEDSSYNEQFF. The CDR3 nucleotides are TGTGCCATCAGTGAAGACAGTTCCTACAATGAGCAGTTCTTC.